This TCR beta chain was retrieved from a study of CD8+ T cells in alopecia areata. Study-wide context: Treated patients' severity was scored by percentage of affected scalp area. General observations from the study: While tofacitinib was given, many expanded lesional clones persisted in scalp and blood. Tofacitinib significantly decreased scalp clonality and expanded CD8+ clones among top 100.

Extraction and reverse transcription of RNA yielded cDNA as the sequencing template. Here immunoSEQ multiplex PCR was the method, and the copy in TCRdb shows in-frame clones only, minus some. The table has about 160,000 clones, around three fifths seen once. Treatment reported: oral pan-JAK inhibitor, 5-10 mg twice daily. The authors sorted CD4+ and CD8+ T cells from PBMCs. Trimming shortened V by 3 bases and J by 4 bases, and 1 base separated the two germline ends. In germline, CDR1 is SQVTM, CDR2 ANQGSEA. The CDR3 is made up of 10 amino acids. This clone has a handful of counts. Its antigen is as yet unknown.

This chain connects TRBV29-1 to TRBJ2-1; D not resolved. This TCR derives from a human donor with alopecia areata. The material sequenced was CD4+ T cells sorted from blood, taken at week 4, from a patient treated with tofacitinib. DNA for the CDR3: TGCAGCGTTGATTACAATGAGCAGTTCTTC. This translates into CSVDYNEQFF.